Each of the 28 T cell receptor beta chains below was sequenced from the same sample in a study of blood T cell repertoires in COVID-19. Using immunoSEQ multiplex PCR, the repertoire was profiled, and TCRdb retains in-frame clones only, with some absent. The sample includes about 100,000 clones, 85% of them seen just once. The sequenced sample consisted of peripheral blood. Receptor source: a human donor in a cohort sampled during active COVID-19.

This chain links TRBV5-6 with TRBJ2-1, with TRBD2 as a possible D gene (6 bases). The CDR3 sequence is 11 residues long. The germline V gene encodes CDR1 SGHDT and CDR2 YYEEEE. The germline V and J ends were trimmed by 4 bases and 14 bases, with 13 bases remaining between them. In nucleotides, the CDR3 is TGTGCCAGCAGCCACCGGGACTTGGAGTTCTTC. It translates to CASSHRDLEFF.

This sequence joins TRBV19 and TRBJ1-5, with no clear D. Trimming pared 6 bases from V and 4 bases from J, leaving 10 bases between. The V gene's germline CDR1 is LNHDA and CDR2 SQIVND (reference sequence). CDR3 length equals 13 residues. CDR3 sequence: CASSPGVNQPQHF. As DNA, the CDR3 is TGTGCCAGTAGCCCCGGAGTTAATCAGCCCCAGCATTTT.

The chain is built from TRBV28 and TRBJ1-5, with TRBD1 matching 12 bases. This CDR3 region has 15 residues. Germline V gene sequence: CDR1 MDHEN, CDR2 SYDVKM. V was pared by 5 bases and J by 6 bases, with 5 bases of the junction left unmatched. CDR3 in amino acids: CASSPGQGAIQPQHF. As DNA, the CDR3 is TGTGCCAGCAGTCCGGGACAGGGGGCGATTCAGCCCCAGCATTTT.

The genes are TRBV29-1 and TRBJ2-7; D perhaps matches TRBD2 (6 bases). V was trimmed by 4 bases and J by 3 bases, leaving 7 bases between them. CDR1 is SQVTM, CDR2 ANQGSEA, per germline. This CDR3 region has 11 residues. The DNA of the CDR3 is TGCAGCGTTGGGGGGGTCTACGAGCAGTACTTC. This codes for CSVGGVYEQYF.

The CDR3 DNA sequence: TGTGCCAGCAGCCGTCGGACTACTGTATCGAACACCGGGGAGCTGTTTTTT. This codes for CASSRRTTVSNTGELFF. This rearrangement joins TRBV7-2 to TRBJ2-2, with D perhaps matching TRBD2 (6 bases). V shed 5 bases and J shed 0 bases, with 16 bases lying between them. CDR1 is SGHTA and CDR2 is FQGNSA in the germline V gene. CDR3 size: 17 residues. Full variable domain (missing parts from reference TRBV7-2 and TRBJ2-2): GAGVSQSPSNKVTEKGKDVELRCDPISGHTALYWYRQSLGQGLEFLIYFQGNSAPDKSGLPSDRFSAERTGGSVSTLTIQRTQQEDSAVYLCASSRRTTVSNTGELFFGEGSRLTVL.

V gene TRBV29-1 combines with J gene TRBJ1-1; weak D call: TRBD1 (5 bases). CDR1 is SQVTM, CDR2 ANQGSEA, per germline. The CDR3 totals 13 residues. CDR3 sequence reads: CSWGLDMNTEAFF. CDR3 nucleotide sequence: TGCAGTTGGGGTCTGGACATGAACACTGAAGCTTTCTTT.

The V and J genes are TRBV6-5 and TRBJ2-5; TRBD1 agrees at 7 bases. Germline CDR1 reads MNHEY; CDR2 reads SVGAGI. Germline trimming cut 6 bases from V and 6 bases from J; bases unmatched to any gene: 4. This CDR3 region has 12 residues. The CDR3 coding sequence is TGTGCCAGCAGCGACAGGGAAAAGACCCAGTACTTC. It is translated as CASSDREKTQYF.

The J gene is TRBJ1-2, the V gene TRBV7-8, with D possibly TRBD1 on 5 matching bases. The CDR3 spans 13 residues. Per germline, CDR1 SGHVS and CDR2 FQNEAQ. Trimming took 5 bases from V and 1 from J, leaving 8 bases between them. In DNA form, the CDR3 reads TGTGCCAGCAGCCGGACAATTAACTATGGCTACACCTTC. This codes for CASSRTINYGYTF. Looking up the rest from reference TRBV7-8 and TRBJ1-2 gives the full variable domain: GAGVSQSPRYKVAKRGQDVALRCDPISGHVSLFWYQQALGQGPEFLTYFQNEAQLDKSGLPSDRFFAERPEGSVSTLKIQRTQQEDSAVYLCASSRTINYGYTFGSGTRLTVV.

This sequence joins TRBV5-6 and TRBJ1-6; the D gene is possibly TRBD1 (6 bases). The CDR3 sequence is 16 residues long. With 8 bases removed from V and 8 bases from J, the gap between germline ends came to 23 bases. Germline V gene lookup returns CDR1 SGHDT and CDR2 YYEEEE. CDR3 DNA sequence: TGTGCCAGTATTGGCTCCGGACAGAAGGACTATTCACCCCTCCACTTT. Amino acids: CASIGSGQKDYSPLHF.

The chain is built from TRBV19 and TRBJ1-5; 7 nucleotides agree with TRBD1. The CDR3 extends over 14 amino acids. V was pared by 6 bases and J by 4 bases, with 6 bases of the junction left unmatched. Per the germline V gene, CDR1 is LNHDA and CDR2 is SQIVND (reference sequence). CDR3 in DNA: TGTGCCAGTAGCAGGACAGGTTTGAATCAGCCCCAGCATTTT. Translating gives CASSRTGLNQPQHF.

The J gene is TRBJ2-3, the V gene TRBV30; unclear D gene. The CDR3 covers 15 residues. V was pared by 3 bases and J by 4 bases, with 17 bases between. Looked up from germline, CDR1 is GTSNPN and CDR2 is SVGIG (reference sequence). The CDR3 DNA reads TGTGCCTGGAGCCCCGGTCAACCCGGGTCAGATACGCAGTATTTT. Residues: CAWSPGQPGSDTQYF.

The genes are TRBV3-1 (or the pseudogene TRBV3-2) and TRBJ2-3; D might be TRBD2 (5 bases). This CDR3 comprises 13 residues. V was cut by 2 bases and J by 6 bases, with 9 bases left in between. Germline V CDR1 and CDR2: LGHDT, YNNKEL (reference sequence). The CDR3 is CASSQNLADTQYF. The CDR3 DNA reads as TGTGCCAGCAGCCAAAATTTAGCGGATACGCAGTATTTT.

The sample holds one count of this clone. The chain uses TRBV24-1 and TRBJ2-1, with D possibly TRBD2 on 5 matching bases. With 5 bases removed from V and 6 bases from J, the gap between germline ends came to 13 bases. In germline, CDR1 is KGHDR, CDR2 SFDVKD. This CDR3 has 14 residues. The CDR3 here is CATSASWAGNEQFF. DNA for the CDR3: TGTGCCACCAGTGCTTCTTGGGCGGGCAATGAGCAGTTCTTC.

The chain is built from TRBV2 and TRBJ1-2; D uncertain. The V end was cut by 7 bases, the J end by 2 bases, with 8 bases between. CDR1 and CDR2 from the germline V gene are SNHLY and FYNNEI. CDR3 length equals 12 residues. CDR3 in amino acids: CASTSRNYGYTF. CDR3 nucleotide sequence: TGTGCCAGCACTAGTAGGAACTATGGCTACACCTTC. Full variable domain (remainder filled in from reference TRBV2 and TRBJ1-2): EPEVTQTPSHQVTQMGQEVILRCVPISNHLYFYWYRQILGQKVEFLVSFYNNEISEKSEIFDDQFSVERPDGSNFTLKIRSTKLEDSAMYFCASTSRNYGYTFGSGTRLTVV.

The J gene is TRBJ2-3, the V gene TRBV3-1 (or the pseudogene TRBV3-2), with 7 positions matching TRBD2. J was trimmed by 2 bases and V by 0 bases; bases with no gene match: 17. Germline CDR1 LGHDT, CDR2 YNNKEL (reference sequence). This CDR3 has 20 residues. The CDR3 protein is CASSQDRAGDWGSHTDTQYF. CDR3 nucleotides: TGTGCCAGCAGCCAAGACCGGGCGGGAGACTGGGGCTCCCACACAGATACGCAGTATTTT.

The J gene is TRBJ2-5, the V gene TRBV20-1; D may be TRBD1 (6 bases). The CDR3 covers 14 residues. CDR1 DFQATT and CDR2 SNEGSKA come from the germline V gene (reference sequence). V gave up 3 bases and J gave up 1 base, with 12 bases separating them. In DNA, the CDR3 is TGCAGTGCTAGTCCACAGGGCCGCCAAGAGACCCAGTACTTC. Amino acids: CSASPQGRQETQYF.

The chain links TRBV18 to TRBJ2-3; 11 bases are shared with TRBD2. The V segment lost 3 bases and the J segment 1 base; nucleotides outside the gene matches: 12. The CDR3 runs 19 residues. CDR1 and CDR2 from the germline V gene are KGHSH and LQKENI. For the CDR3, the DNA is TGTGCCAGCTCACCCCCCCGCGGGACTAGCGGTGGGGGCACAGATACGCAGTATTTT. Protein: CASSPPRGTSGGGTDTQYF.

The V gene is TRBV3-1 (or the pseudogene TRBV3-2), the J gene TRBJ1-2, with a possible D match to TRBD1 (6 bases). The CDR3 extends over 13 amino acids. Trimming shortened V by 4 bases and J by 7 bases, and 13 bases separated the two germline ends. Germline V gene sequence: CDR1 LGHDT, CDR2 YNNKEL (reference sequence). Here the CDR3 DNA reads TGTGCCAGCAGCCGGACAGCAGGTTCTGGCTACACCTTC. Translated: CASSRTAGSGYTF.

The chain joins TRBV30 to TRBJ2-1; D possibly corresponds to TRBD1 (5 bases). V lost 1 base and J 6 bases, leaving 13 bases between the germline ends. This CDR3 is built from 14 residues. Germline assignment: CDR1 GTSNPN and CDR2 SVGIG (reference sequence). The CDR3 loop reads CAWSAPWGGNEQFF. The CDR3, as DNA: TGTGCCTGGAGTGCCCCGTGGGGCGGCAATGAGCAGTTCTTC.

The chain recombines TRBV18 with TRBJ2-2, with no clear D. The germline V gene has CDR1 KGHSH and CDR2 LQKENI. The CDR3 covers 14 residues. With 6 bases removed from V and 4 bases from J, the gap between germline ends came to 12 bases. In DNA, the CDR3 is TGTGCCAGCTCCCCCCCGTCGTTCACCGGGGAGCTGTTTTTT. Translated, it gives CASSPPSFTGELFF. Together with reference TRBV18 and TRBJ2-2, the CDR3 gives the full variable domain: NAGVMQNPRHLVRRRGQEARLRCSPMKGHSHVYWYRQLPEEGLKFMVYLQKENIIDESGMPKERFSAEFPKEGPSILRIQQVVRGDSAAYFCASSPPSFTGELFFGEGSRLTVL.

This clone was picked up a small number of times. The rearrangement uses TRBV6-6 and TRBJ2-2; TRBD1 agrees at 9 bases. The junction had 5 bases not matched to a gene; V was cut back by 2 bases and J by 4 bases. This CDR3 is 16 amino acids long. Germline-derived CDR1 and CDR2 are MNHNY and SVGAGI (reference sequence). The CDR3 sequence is CASSYAQGARTGELFF. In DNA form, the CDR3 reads TGTGCCAGCAGTTACGCACAGGGGGCGCGCACCGGGGAGCTGTTTTTT.

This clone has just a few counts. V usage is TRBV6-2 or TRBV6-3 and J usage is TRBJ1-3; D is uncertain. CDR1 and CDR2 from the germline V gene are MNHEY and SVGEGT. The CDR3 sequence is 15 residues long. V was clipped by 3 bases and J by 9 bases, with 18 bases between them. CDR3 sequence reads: CASSYRSLGSVTIYF. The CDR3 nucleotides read TGTGCCAGCAGTTATCGGAGTCTTGGAAGCGTCACCATATATTTT.

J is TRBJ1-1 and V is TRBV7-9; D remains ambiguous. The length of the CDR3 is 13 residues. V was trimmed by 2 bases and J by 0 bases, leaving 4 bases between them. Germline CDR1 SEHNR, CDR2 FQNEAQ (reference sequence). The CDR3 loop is CASSLTVNTEAFF. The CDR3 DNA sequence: TGTGCCAGCAGCTTAACTGTGAACACTGAAGCTTTCTTT.

CDR3 DNA: TGTGCCAGCTCAGGACAGGGGGCTGTCCGGGGCACAGATACGCAGTATTTT. Its translation: CASSGQGAVRGTDTQYF. The chain is built from TRBV18 and TRBJ2-3; 11 nucleotides line up with TRBD1. Germline V gives CDR1 KGHSH, CDR2 LQKENI. CDR3 length: 17 amino acids. V lost 5 bases to trimming and J lost 1 base; unmatched junction nucleotides: 8.

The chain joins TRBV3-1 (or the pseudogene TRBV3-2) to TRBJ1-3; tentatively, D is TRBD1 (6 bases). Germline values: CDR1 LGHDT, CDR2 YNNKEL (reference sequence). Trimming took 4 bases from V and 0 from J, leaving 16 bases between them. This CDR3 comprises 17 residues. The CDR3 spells CASSLRRTGSSGNTIYF. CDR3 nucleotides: TGTGCCAGCAGCCTAAGGAGAACAGGGAGCTCTGGAAACACCATATATTTT.

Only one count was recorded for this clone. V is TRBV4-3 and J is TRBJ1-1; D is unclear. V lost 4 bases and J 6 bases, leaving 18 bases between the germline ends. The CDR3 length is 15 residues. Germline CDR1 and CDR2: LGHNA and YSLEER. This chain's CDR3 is CASSRQRASVSEAFF. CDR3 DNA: TGCGCCAGCAGCCGTCAGCGGGCTTCGGTTTCTGAAGCTTTCTTT.

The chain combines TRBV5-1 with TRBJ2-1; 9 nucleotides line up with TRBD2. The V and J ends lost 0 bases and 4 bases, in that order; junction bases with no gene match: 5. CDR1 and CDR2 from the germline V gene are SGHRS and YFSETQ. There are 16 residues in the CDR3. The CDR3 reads CASSLEAGGLYNEQFF. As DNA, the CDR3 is TGCGCCAGCAGCTTGGAGGCGGGAGGGCTTTACAATGAGCAGTTCTTC. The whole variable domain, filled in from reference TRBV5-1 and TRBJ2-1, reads KAGVTQTPRYLIKTRGQQVTLSCSPISGHRSVSWYQQTPGQGLQFLFEYFSETQRNKGNFPGRFSGRQFSNSRSEMNVSTLELGDSALYLCASSLEAGGLYNEQFFGPGTRLTVL.

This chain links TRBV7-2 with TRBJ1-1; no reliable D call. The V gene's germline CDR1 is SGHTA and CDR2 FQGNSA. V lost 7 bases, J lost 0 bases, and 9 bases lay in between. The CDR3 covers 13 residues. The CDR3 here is CASKAHMNTEAFF. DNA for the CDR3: TGTGCCAGCAAAGCCCATATGAACACTGAAGCTTTCTTT.